These 29 T cell receptor beta chains originate from one sample sequenced in a study of blood T cell repertoires in COVID-19. Repertoires were generated with immunoSEQ multiplex PCR, while TCRdb's copy carries only in-frame clones and drops some. The table includes approximately 220,000 clones, 85% to 90% detected once. Sequencing used peripheral blood. Receptors originate from a woman in her forties or fifties with acute or convalescent COVID-19.

The chain couples TRBV7-2 to TRBJ2-1; 7 positions match TRBD2. Germline CDR1 SGHTA, CDR2 FQGNSA. The J segment lost 9 bases and the V segment lost 5 bases, leaving 13 bases of the junction unmatched. This CDR3 has 15 amino acids. CDR3: CASSPVGQPGGEQFF. The CDR3 DNA reads TGTGCCAGCAGCCCGGTTGGACAACCGGGGGGTGAGCAGTTCTTC.

The rearrangement links TRBV30 to TRBJ2-5; possible D gene TRBD2, 5 bases. Germline V CDR1 and CDR2: GTSNPN, SVGIG (reference sequence). V lost 4 bases and J 0 bases, leaving 15 bases between the germline ends. The CDR3 runs to 15 residues. The CDR3 is CAWTVGVANQETQYF. The CDR3 nucleotides are TGTGCCTGGACCGTCGGGGTAGCGAACCAAGAGACCCAGTACTTC.

The chain joins TRBV4-1 to TRBJ2-5; D remains unclear. The CDR3 consists of 12 residues. The germline CDR1 and CDR2 sequences are MGHRA and YSYEKL. Trimming took 1 base from V and 7 from J, leaving 7 bases between them. Here the CDR3 DNA reads TGCGCCAGCAGCCAAGTTGCCGGGACCCAGTACTTC. This sequence encodes CASSQVAGTQYF.

This chain links TRBV18 with TRBJ2-7; the match to TRBD2 covers 7 bases. V was clipped by 5 bases and J by 4 bases; unmatched bases: 5. The CDR3 length is 13 residues. The germline V gene encodes CDR1 KGHSH and CDR2 LQKENI. The CDR3 DNA is TGTGCCAGCTCAGGCGGGGGTGAATACGAGCAGTACTTC. Its protein is CASSGGGEYEQYF.

V and J are TRBV5-1 and TRBJ2-5, with TRBD2 identical over 9 bases. V shed 4 bases and J 5 bases; nucleotides not matched to a gene: 9. Germline V gives CDR1 SGHRS, CDR2 YFSETQ. The CDR3 has 15 residues. The CDR3 protein is CASSQELAGGETQYF. The CDR3 DNA is TGCGCCAGCAGCCAGGAACTAGCGGGCGGGGAGACCCAGTACTTC. Full variable domain (outside the CDR3, taken from reference TRBV5-1 and TRBJ2-5): KAGVTQTPRYLIKTRGQQVTLSCSPISGHRSVSWYQQTPGQGLQFLFEYFSETQRNKGNFPGRFSGRQFSNSRSEMNVSTLELGDSALYLCASSQELAGGETQYFGPGTRLLVL.

Concerning this clone: Germline is not matched at one junction end, which may reflect a read error. V usage is TRBV7-2 and J usage is TRBJ2-5; 9 bases fit TRBD2. Germline CDR1 and CDR2: SGHTA and FQGNSA. The CDR3 has 14 residues. CDR3 sequence: CASSVAGAQETQYF. The CDR3 region has the DNA TGTGCCAGCAGCGTAGCGGGAGCACAAGAGACCCAGTACTTC.

The CDR3 is CASSQEASGRADEQFF. As DNA, the CDR3 is TGTGCCAGCAGCCAAGAGGCTAGCGGGAGGGCCGACGAGCAGTTCTTC. The rearrangement links TRBV3-1 (or the pseudogene TRBV3-2) to TRBJ2-1; 12 nucleotides match TRBD2. The germline V gene has CDR1 LGHDT and CDR2 YNNKEL (reference sequence). There are 16 residues in the CDR3. After removal of 0 bases from V and 10 bases from J, the junction contained 7 bases not matched to a gene.

The V and J genes are TRBV29-1 and TRBJ1-6, with a weak D call TRBD1 (5 bases). The length of the CDR3 is 13 residues. With 4 bases removed from V and 6 bases from J, the gap between germline ends came to 10 bases. From germline, CDR1 is SQVTM and CDR2 ANQGSEA. The CDR3, as DNA: TGCAGCGTTGGGAGGGACGGTAATTCACCCCTCCACTTT. As protein: CSVGRDGNSPLHF.

This clone showed up just once. The CDR3 sequence: CASSADSTGELFF. The CDR3 bases are TGTGCCAGCAGTGCAGACTCCACCGGGGAGCTGTTTTTT. The chain uses TRBV6-4 and TRBJ2-2; no reliable D call. Trimming pared 4 bases from V and 4 bases from J, leaving 7 bases between. In germline, CDR1 is MRHNA, CDR2 SNTAGT. The CDR3 is made up of 13 amino acids.

This clone has a single count. The chain employs TRBV18 and TRBJ1-1; D is unclear. V was cut by 3 bases and J by 1 base, with 12 bases left in between. Germline V CDR1 and CDR2: KGHSH, LQKENI. There are 15 residues in the CDR3. CDR3 DNA: TGTGCCAGCTCACCCAATCAGGAAACGAACACTGAAGCTTTCTTT. Its translation: CASSPNQETNTEAFF.

Here the CDR3 reads CASSNRQRGYTF. CDR3 sequence (DNA): TGTGCCAGCAGTAACCGACAGCGTGGCTACACCTTC. J is TRBJ1-2 and V is TRBV6-2 or TRBV6-3, with D perhaps TRBD1 (5 bases). This CDR3 region has 12 residues. The germline CDR1 and CDR2 sequences are MNHEY and SVGEGT. Trimming took off 5 bases at V and 7 bases at J, with 11 bases between the two ends.

This rearrangement joins TRBV4-2 to TRBJ1-1, with a tentative D call TRBD1 (6 bases). In germline, CDR1 is LGHNA, CDR2 YNFKEQ. V was pared by 5 bases and J by 10 bases, with 17 bases between. The CDR3 runs to 13 residues. In DNA form, the CDR3 reads TGTGCCAGCAGCGTTACAGGGAATATCCTAGCTTTCTTT. The encoded protein is CASSVTGNILAFF.

The chain has TRBV11-3 and TRBJ2-3, with 9 positions matching TRBD2. In germline, CDR1 is SGHNT, CDR2 YENEEA. This CDR3 is 14 amino acids long. The junction had 4 bases not matched to a gene; V was cut back by 5 bases and J by 4 bases. For the CDR3, the DNA is TGTGCCAGCAGCGCAGCGGGGGGTTCAGATACGCAGTATTTT. Protein product: CASSAAGGSDTQYF. The complete variable domain, with remaining parts taken from reference TRBV11-3 and TRBJ2-3, reads EAGVVQSPRYKIIEKKQPVAFWCNPISGHNTLYWYLQNLGQGPELLIRYENEEAVDDSQLPKDRFSAERLKGVDSTLKIQPAELGDSAVYLCASSAAGGSDTQYFGPGTRLTVL.

This sequence joins TRBV6-5 and TRBJ1-2; D might be TRBD1 (6 bases). From germline, CDR1 is MNHEY and CDR2 SVGAGI. The CDR3 consists of 14 residues. Trimming stripped 0 bases from V and 14 bases from J, with 19 bases between. The DNA for the CDR3 is TGTGCCAGCAGTTACTCGTCCGACAGGCAGAGGGGGACCTTC. Translation: CASSYSSDRQRGTF.

This chain uses TRBV3-1 (or the pseudogene TRBV3-2) with TRBJ1-1, with a tentative D call TRBD1 (6 bases). Per the germline V gene, CDR1 is LGHDT and CDR2 is YNNKEL (reference sequence). This CDR3 contains 14 residues. V dropped 7 bases and J dropped 1 base, with 13 bases sitting between them. The CDR3 DNA reads as TGTGCCAGCACCCACGGGGGGCAGAACACTGAAGCTTTCTTT. Translation: CASTHGGQNTEAFF.

This clone occurred once. The chain links TRBV2 to TRBJ2-1, with 8 positions matching TRBD2. The CDR3 sequence is 12 residues long. V lost 5 bases and J lost 8; bases outside the gene matches: 2. Germline V CDR1 and CDR2: SNHLY, FYNNEI. The CDR3 coding sequence is TGTGCCAGCAGTTTAGCGGGGTATGAGCAGTTCTTC. Protein: CASSLAGYEQFF.

The gene calls are TRBV10-3 and TRBJ2-7; TRBD1 matches 9 bases. Germline CDR1 is ENHRY and CDR2 is SYGVKD. CDR3 length equals 12 residues. V gave up 6 bases and J gave up 6 bases; unmatched junction bases: 3. The CDR3 DNA follows: TGTGCCATCAGGGGACAGGGTGGCGAGCAGTACTTC. This encodes CAIRGQGGEQYF.

This clone showed up just a few times. The gene calls are TRBV19 and TRBJ1-1; D is perhaps TRBD1 (5 bases). This CDR3 has 14 amino acids. The germline V gene encodes CDR1 LNHDA and CDR2 SQIVND (reference sequence). V was clipped by 4 bases and J by 4 bases, with 13 bases between them. CDR3 coding DNA: TGTGCCAGTAGTACCCAGGGAATCGGCACTGAAGCTTTCTTT. This translates into CASSTQGIGTEAFF.

This clone was seen only a few times. The chain links TRBV18 to TRBJ1-4, with D hard to call. The CDR3 is 15 residues long. V lost 6 bases and J 3 bases, leaving 14 bases between the germline ends. Per germline, CDR1 KGHSH and CDR2 LQKENI. The CDR3 DNA is TGTGCCAGCTCGGGCAGTAAAGTGCCTAATGAAAAACTGTTTTTT. Translating it yields CASSGSKVPNEKLFF.

This chain uses TRBV19 with TRBJ1-2; D possibly corresponds to TRBD1 (5 bases). The CDR3 length is 15 residues. Per the germline V gene, CDR1 is LNHDA and CDR2 is SQIVND (reference sequence). Trimming cost V 0 bases and J 4 bases, with 12 bases left between them. CDR3 DNA sequence: TGTGCCAGTAGTATAGACCTTCCGGGGGGCTATGGCTACACCTTC. Translating gives CASSIDLPGGYGYTF.

This clone has just a few counts. The chain recombines TRBV19 with TRBJ2-1; TRBD2 matches 9 bases. The CDR3 sequence is 18 residues long. V was pared by 2 bases and J by 5 bases, with 13 bases of the junction left unmatched. Per germline, CDR1 LNHDA and CDR2 SQIVND (reference sequence). DNA of the CDR3: TGTGCCAGTAGTATAAACAGGGCGAGCGGGAGGACGCACAATGAGCAGTTCTTC. Protein product: CASSINRASGRTHNEQFF. Complete variable domain (other parts from reference TRBV19 and TRBJ2-1): DGGITQSPKYLFRKEGQNVTLSCEQNLNHDAMYWYRQDPGQGLRLIYYSQIVNDFQKGDIAEGYSVSREKKESFPLTVTSAQKNPTAFYLCASSINRASGRTHNEQFFGPGTRLTVL.

The gene calls are TRBV5-1 and TRBJ1-5, with TRBD1 identical over 8 bases. The CDR3 consists of 13 residues. V was pared by 4 bases and J by 7 bases, with 4 bases of the junction left unmatched. Per the germline V gene, CDR1 is SGHRS and CDR2 is YFSETQ. The CDR3 sequence: CASSVNRGQPQHF. The CDR3 nucleotides are TGCGCCAGCAGCGTAAACAGGGGGCAGCCCCAGCATTTT.

The rearrangement joins TRBV6-5 to TRBJ2-7; 10 bases fit TRBD1. Germline CDR1 reads MNHEY; CDR2 reads SVGAGI. Trimming at V came to 5 bases and at J to 5 bases, leaving 6 bases not matched to a gene. CDR3 length equals 14 residues. The CDR3 DNA sequence: TGTGCCAGCAGTCTCCGGACAGGGGGAAACGAGCAGTACTTC. Protein sequence: CASSLRTGGNEQYF.

V is TRBV19 and J is TRBJ2-4, with a possible D match to TRBD2 (6 bases). In germline, CDR1 is LNHDA, CDR2 SQIVND (reference sequence). V was clipped by 3 bases and J by 6 bases, with 15 bases between them. The CDR3 has 15 amino acids. Written as DNA, the CDR3 is TGTGCCAGTAGTATTACAGGCGAGGGAGGAAACATTCAGTACTTC. Translating it yields CASSITGEGGNIQYF.

This chain connects TRBV5-4 to TRBJ2-5, with 12 bases lining up with TRBD2. The CDR3 is made up of 16 amino acids. Unmatched junction bases numbered 9, after V lost 4 bases and J lost 5 bases. Germline CDR1 and CDR2: SGHNT and YYREEE (reference sequence). CDR3 loop: CASSRLAGAGGETQYF. As DNA, the CDR3 is TGTGCCAGCAGCCGACTAGCGGGAGCGGGTGGGGAGACCCAGTACTTC.

This clone appeared once. The rearrangement joins TRBV9 to TRBJ1-4, with D uncertain. With 0 bases removed from V and 10 bases from J, the gap between germline ends came to 13 bases. Germline V gene sequence: CDR1 SGDLS, CDR2 YYNGEE. This CDR3 comprises 14 residues. The chain's CDR3 is CASSVGGNQVKLFF. CDR3 sequence (DNA): TGTGCCAGCAGCGTAGGCGGGAATCAGGTAAAACTGTTTTTT.

This chain connects TRBV9 to TRBJ2-5; no firm D call. V was cut by 4 bases and J by 5 bases, with 15 bases left in between. CDR1 is SGDLS, CDR2 YYNGEE, per germline. The CDR3 spans 14 residues. The CDR3, as DNA: TGTGCCAGCAGCCCTAGGCGGTCCGGGGAGACCCAGTACTTC. Protein product: CASSPRRSGETQYF.

The chain is built from TRBV25-1 and TRBJ1-6; 7 bases align to TRBD1. The CDR3 consists of 15 residues. Trimming took 4 bases from V and 6 from J; bases not matched to a gene: 6. Looked up from germline, CDR1 is MGHDK and CDR2 is SYGVNS. The CDR3 here is CASSGPWDSNSPLHF. In DNA, the CDR3 is TGTGCCAGCAGTGGCCCATGGGACAGTAATTCACCCCTCCACTTT.

The V and J genes are TRBV2 and TRBJ2-7; 13 nucleotides align to TRBD2. The CDR3 extends over 14 amino acids. V trimming: 6 bases; J trimming: 5 bases; junction bases outside the gene matches: 4. CDR1 and CDR2 (germline): SNHLY, FYNNEI. The CDR3 spells CASSGLAGVHEQYF. The CDR3 DNA follows: TGTGCCAGCAGCGGACTAGCGGGAGTACACGAGCAGTACTTC.